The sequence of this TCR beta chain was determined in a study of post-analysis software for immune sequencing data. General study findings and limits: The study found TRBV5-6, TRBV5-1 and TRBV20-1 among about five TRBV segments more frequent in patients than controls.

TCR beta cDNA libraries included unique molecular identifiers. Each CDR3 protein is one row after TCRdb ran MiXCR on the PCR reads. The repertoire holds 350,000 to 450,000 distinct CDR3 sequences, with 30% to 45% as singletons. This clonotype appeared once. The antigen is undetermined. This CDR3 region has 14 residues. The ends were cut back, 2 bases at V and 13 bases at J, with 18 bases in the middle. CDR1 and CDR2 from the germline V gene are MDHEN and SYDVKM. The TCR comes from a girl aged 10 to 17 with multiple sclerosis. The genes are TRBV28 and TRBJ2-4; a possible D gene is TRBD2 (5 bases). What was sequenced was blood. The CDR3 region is CASSLRPSSGEQYF. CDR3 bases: TGTGCCAGCAGTTTAAGGCCTAGCTCAGGAGAGCAGTACTTC.